The next 14 T cell receptor beta chains were all read from a single sample in a study of T cell repertoires in cytomegalovirus infection. TCRdb re-called the reads with MiXCR, one entry per CDR3 protein. The sample has roughly 600,000 distinct CDR3 sequences; less than 25% are singletons. Sequenced material: CD8+ T cells from PBMCs. The receptors derive from a human donor in good health (CMV status not recorded). Some clones in this sample may be carry-over from other donors' samples.

This clonotype was counted at least ten times. The V call is TRBV6-1, the J call TRBJ2-1; 9 bases align to TRBD1. The CDR3 length is 11 residues. Germline V lookup: CDR1 MNHNS, CDR2 SASEGT. The V gene end was trimmed by 5 bases and the J gene end by 15 bases; junction bases not matched to a gene: 5. CDR3 DNA sequence: TGTGCCAGCAGTCCGGACAGGGGCCTGTTCTTC. This encodes CASSPDRGLFF.

The chain carries TRBV6-5 and TRBJ2-1; TRBD1 matches at 9 bases. The CDR3 has 14 residues. Germline trimming cut 6 bases from V and 8 bases from J; bases unmatched to any gene: 8. Looked up from germline, CDR1 is MNHEY and CDR2 is SVGAGI. The CDR3 DNA reads TGTGCCAGCAGCCAGGACAGGGGACCGGATGAGCAGTTCTTC. Amino acid sequence: CASSQDRGPDEQFF.

This clonotype has a handful of counts. The CDR3 bases are TGTGCCACCTTAGGGGGCACTGAAGCTTTCTTT. As protein: CATLGGTEAFF. The chain recombines TRBV7-9 with TRBJ1-1; D is possibly TRBD1 (6 bases). Germline V gives CDR1 SEHNR, CDR2 FQNEAQ (reference sequence). V was cut by 10 bases and J by 4 bases, with 10 bases left in between. The CDR3 covers 11 residues.

A word on this clonotype: A read error may explain this, as a much larger clone is one base away. The chain has TRBV27 and TRBJ2-1; no definite D call. Trimming cost V 1 base and J 5 bases, with 12 bases left between them. This CDR3 comprises 15 residues. Germline CDR1 is MNHEY and CDR2 is SMNVEV (reference sequence). CDR3 loop: CASSLLVGQNNEQFF. CDR3 bases: TGTGCCAGCAGTTTATTGGTAGGCCAAAACAATGAGCAGTTCTTC.

The gene calls are TRBV5-4 and TRBJ2-7; D is undetermined. This CDR3 comprises 14 residues. Germline V gene sequence: CDR1 SGHNT, CDR2 YYREEE (reference sequence). CDR3 sequence (DNA): TGTGTCAGCTTAACCCACCCGAGCTCCTACGAGCAGTACGTC. Protein product: CVSLTHPSSYEQYV.

Comment on this clonotype: With a much larger clone just one base away, this may be a read error. The genes are TRBV6-8 and TRBJ1-1; no clear D. Germline V gives CDR1 MNHGY, CDR2 SAAAGT. CDR3 length: 14 amino acids. CDR3 nucleotide sequence: TGTGCCAACAGTTCGGGGTTGGCGAACACTGAAGCTTTCTTT. Translating gives CANSSGLANTEAFF.

This clonotype was seen repeatedly, ten times or more. This chain connects TRBV28 to TRBJ1-1, with TRBD1 matching 8 bases. CDR3 length equals 13 residues. J gave up 5 bases and V 7 bases, and 6 bases lay outside the gene matches. Germline V gene sequence: CDR1 MDHEN, CDR2 SYDVKM. DNA for the CDR3: TGTGCCAGCATCAGACAGGGGAAAACTGAAGCTTTCTTT. It yields the protein CASIRQGKTEAFF.

The chain links TRBV6-5 to TRBJ1-2; 7 nucleotides match TRBD1. The CDR3 is made up of 15 amino acids. The V gene's germline CDR1 is MNHEY and CDR2 SVGAGI. After removal of 7 bases from V and 2 bases from J, the junction contained 10 bases not matched to a gene. In DNA form, the CDR3 reads TGTGCCAGCACCGGGACAGCTAGTTTCAACTATGGCTACACCTTC. Amino acid sequence: CASTGTASFNYGYTF.

This clonotype appeared a few times. The rearrangement uses TRBV27 and TRBJ2-1; 8 bases are shared with TRBD2. V was pared by 2 bases and J by 8 bases, with 8 bases of the junction left unmatched. CDR1 MNHEY and CDR2 SMNVEV come from the germline V gene (reference sequence). This CDR3 has 15 residues. CDR3 protein: CASSLIRGGRDEQFF. CDR3 DNA: TGTGCCAGCAGTTTAATTCGCGGGGGGCGGGATGAGCAGTTCTTC.

This clonotype was seen more than once but under ten times. The gene calls are TRBV6-5 and TRBJ1-1; the D gene is possibly TRBD1 (5 bases). Germline CDR1 is MNHEY and CDR2 is SVGAGI. The CDR3 covers 12 residues. Trimming removed 1 base at V and 6 bases at J, with 6 bases between. The CDR3 DNA sequence: TGTGCCAGCAGTTACTGGGGGTCTGAAGCTTTCTTT. Its translation: CASSYWGSEAFF.

The table lists this clonotype with many counts. The chain has TRBV7-2 and TRBJ1-2; the D gene is possibly TRBD1 (6 bases). CDR1 is SGHTA, CDR2 FQGNSA, per germline. The CDR3 sequence is 15 residues long. The V end lost 3 bases, the J end lost 2 bases, and 13 bases lay between the germline ends. The CDR3 DNA follows: TGTGCCAGCAGCTTGTGGCCTACAGGGAACTATGGCTACACCTTC. It encodes CASSLWPTGNYGYTF.

This chain links TRBV3-1 with TRBJ2-1, with no clear D. Germline CDR1 and CDR2: LGHDT and YNNKEL (reference sequence). Deletions cut 0 bases from V and 3 bases from J, with 9 bases between. The CDR3 is 15 amino acids. CDR3 amino acids: CASSQDSFGYNEQFF. The CDR3 coding sequence is TGTGCCAGCAGCCAAGACAGTTTCGGCTACAATGAGCAGTTCTTC.

The J gene is TRBJ1-6, the V gene TRBV2; no clear D. This CDR3 region has 16 residues. Germline V lookup: CDR1 SNHLY, CDR2 FYNNEI. V shed 1 base and J shed 0 bases, with 7 bases lying between them. In DNA form, the CDR3 reads TGTGCCAGCAGTGAAGTCGAAGGCTCCTATAATTCACCCCTCCACTTT. Translating it yields CASSEVEGSYNSPLHF.

In its sample, this clonotype was seen many times. This chain uses TRBV4-1 with TRBJ2-1, with TRBD2 matching 10 bases. Germline-derived CDR1 and CDR2 are MGHRA and YSYEKL. J gave up 2 bases and V 3 bases, and 10 bases lay outside the gene matches. This CDR3 contains 18 residues. This CDR3 reads CASSHSSGGDSTYNEQFF. The CDR3 DNA reads TGCGCCAGCAGCCACTCTAGCGGGGGCGACTCAACCTACAATGAGCAGTTCTTC.